This passage covers 16 T cell receptor beta chains from one sample sequenced in a study of cytomegalovirus exposure and HLA in healthy donors. The assay was immunoSEQ multiplex PCR, and TCRdb's table has in-frame clones only and misses some. The sample lists some 340,000 clones, around 90% occurring once. Sample: PBMCs. The receptor source for this set is a woman in her twenties or thirties in good health and CMV-seropositive.

This chain joins TRBV30 and TRBJ2-3, with D perhaps assigned TRBD1 or TRBD2 (6 bases each). The CDR3 is 16 residues long. CDR1 and CDR2 from the germline V gene are GTSNPN and SVGIG (reference sequence). V was clipped by 0 bases and J by 0 bases, with 13 bases between them. The CDR3 bases are TGTGCCTGGAGTGTCGGGCAGGGGACTAGCACAGATACGCAGTATTTT. As protein: CAWSVGQGTSTDTQYF.

Details on this clone: The sample carries other DNA sequences with the same CDR3. J is TRBJ2-7 and V is TRBV6-5; D is unresolved. CDR1 MNHEY and CDR2 SVGAGI come from the germline V gene. With 0 bases removed from V and 6 bases from J, the gap between germline ends came to 3 bases. The CDR3 is made up of 11 amino acids. This chain's CDR3 is CASSYSGEQYF. CDR3 sequence (DNA): TGTGCCAGCAGTTACTCCGGCGAGCAGTACTTC.

This clone has a single count. At one end the junction does not follow the germline gene, possibly because of a read error. The rearrangement links TRBV29-1 to TRBJ2-7, with 7 bases that match TRBD1. Germline V gives CDR1 SQVTM, CDR2 ANQGSEA. This CDR3 contains 13 residues. As DNA, the CDR3 is TGCAGCGTTCAAGACAGGGAAAATTACGAGCAGTACTTC. Protein: CSVQDRENYEQYF.

This clone was seen a single time. This chain uses TRBV6-5 with TRBJ1-1; D is unresolved. Germline values: CDR1 MNHEY, CDR2 SVGAGI. The CDR3 is 14 residues long. V shed 6 bases and J shed 0 bases, with 11 bases lying between them. CDR3 in DNA: TGTGCCAGCAGGACTCCGGGGATGAACACTGAAGCTTTCTTT. This sequence encodes CASRTPGMNTEAFF.

V is TRBV9 and J is TRBJ2-3, with D unclear. The V gene's germline CDR1 is SGDLS and CDR2 YYNGEE. The CDR3 consists of 14 residues. V was clipped by 0 bases and J by 1 base, with 6 bases between them. CDR3 in DNA: TGTGCCAGCAGCGTAGTTTCGGGCACAGATACGCAGTATTTT. It yields the protein CASSVVSGTDTQYF.

This clone was observed a single time. This chain links TRBV11-1 with TRBJ2-1; D is ambiguous. CDR1 is SGHAT and CDR2 is FQDESV in the germline V gene (reference sequence). The CDR3 length is 13 residues. Trimming took 5 bases from V and 6 from J, leaving 11 bases between them. The CDR3 loop is CASSTRRSNEQFF. For the CDR3, the DNA is TGTGCCAGCAGCACCCGACGGTCCAATGAGCAGTTCTTC.

This chain joins TRBV19 and TRBJ1-5; D uncertain. This CDR3 region has 15 residues. Looked up from germline, CDR1 is LNHDA and CDR2 is SQIVND (reference sequence). V dropped 0 bases and J dropped 0 bases, with 6 bases sitting between them. CDR3 residues: CASSIEHYSNQPQHF. The CDR3 DNA sequence: TGTGCCAGTAGTATAGAACACTATAGCAATCAGCCCCAGCATTTT.

Regarding this clone: Distinct nucleotide sequences in the sample also encode this CDR3. The chain joins TRBV4-1 to TRBJ1-1, with D uncertain. The V gene lost 0 bases and the J gene lost 1 base, with 6 bases spanning the gap. Germline assignment: CDR1 MGHRA and CDR2 YSYEKL. This CDR3 is built from 14 residues. The CDR3 here is CASSQDPGNTEAFF. The CDR3 nucleotides read TGCGCCAGCAGCCAAGATCCCGGGAACACTGAAGCTTTCTTT.

The rearrangement uses TRBV7-8 and TRBJ2-7, with a tentative D call TRBD2 (6 bases). The germline V and J ends were trimmed by 2 bases and 4 bases, with 15 bases remaining between them. Germline V CDR1 and CDR2: SGHVS, FQNEAQ. The CDR3 has 15 residues. CDR3 coding DNA: TGTGCCAGCAGCTTACTCAATGGGGAGGTATACGAGCAGTACTTC. Translation gives CASSLLNGEVYEQYF.

The V and J genes are TRBV4-1 and TRBJ2-7; 9 bases map to TRBD2. Germline CDR1 is MGHRA and CDR2 is YSYEKL. V shed 3 bases, J shed 11 bases, and the junction held 8 bases outside the gene matches. The CDR3 is 13 residues long. The CDR3 sequence is CASSQGLAFTEYF. Written as DNA, the CDR3 is TGCGCCAGCAGCCAGGGACTAGCTTTTACGGAGTACTTC.

This clone was recorded a few times. This sequence joins TRBV19 and TRBJ2-7, with TRBD1 matching over 9 bases. Germline loops: CDR1 LNHDA, CDR2 SQIVND (reference sequence). The CDR3 runs 14 residues. Trimming removed 4 bases from V and 7 bases from J; junction bases left unmatched: 8. The CDR3 DNA reads TGTGCCAGTAGTACCGCGGGACAGGGTATTGAGCAGTACTTC. Translation gives CASSTAGQGIEQYF.

V gene TRBV27 combines with J gene TRBJ2-2; D could derive from TRBD1 or TRBD2 (5 bases each). The CDR3 consists of 15 residues. V lost 5 bases to trimming and J lost 0 bases, with 10 bases between them. Germline loops: CDR1 MNHEY, CDR2 SMNVEV (reference sequence). This CDR3 reads CASSLGTSNTGELFF. DNA of the CDR3: TGTGCCAGCAGTCTTGGGACCTCGAACACCGGGGAGCTGTTTTTT.

This chain connects TRBV5-4 to TRBJ2-2; 8 bases are a match to TRBD1. There are 18 residues in the CDR3. Germline values: CDR1 SGHNT, CDR2 YYREEE (reference sequence). V dropped 5 bases and J dropped 2; count of bases not matched to a gene: 14. CDR3 amino acids: CASRNRGAGRDNTGELFF. CDR3 DNA: TGTGCCAGCAGGAACAGGGGGGCGGGCCGGGATAACACCGGGGAGCTGTTTTTT.

The chain carries TRBV13 and TRBJ1-5, with a tentative D call TRBD1 (6 bases). Germline values: CDR1 PRHDT, CDR2 FYEKMQ (reference sequence). V lost 0 bases, J lost 6 bases, and 9 bases lay in between. The CDR3 loop spans 14 amino acids. DNA of the CDR3: TGTGCCAGCAGCTTAGGGCAGGGGAGTCAGCCCCAGCATTTT. Translated: CASSLGQGSQPQHF.

CDR3 DNA sequence: TGTGCCAGCAGCGCCTCAGGGAACCGGGCTTTCTTT. Its protein product is CASSASGNRAFF. The V gene is TRBV9, the J gene TRBJ1-1, with D maybe TRBD1 (5 bases). The germline gives CDR1 SGDLS, CDR2 YYNGEE. The CDR3 length is 12 residues. Trimming took 3 bases from V and 11 from J, leaving 14 bases between them.

This sequence joins TRBV27 and TRBJ2-1; TRBD2 matches at 8 bases. V was pared by 0 bases and J by 5 bases, with 6 bases of the junction left unmatched. The CDR3 is 16 amino acids. CDR1 and CDR2 from the germline V gene are MNHEY and SMNVEV (reference sequence). The CDR3 nucleotides read TGTGCCAGCAGTTTATCTAGCGGGAAGAGAGACAATGAGCAGTTCTTC. Translated: CASSLSSGKRDNEQFF.